This TCR beta chain stems from a study of response to subunit inactivated influenza vaccine. The CDR3 runs 15 residues. Germline CDR1 is MNHEY and CDR2 is SVGEGT. V was pared by 2 bases and J by 1 base, with 11 bases between. Using its own MiXCR run on the RT-PCR reads, TCRdb lists one record per CDR3 protein. The sample has roughly 710,000 distinct CDR3 sequences, 12% to 15% seen once. The TCR comes from a middle-aged man who received an inactivated influenza vaccine. This chain connects TRBV6-2 or TRBV6-3 to TRBJ2-5; the D is unclear. The source was PBMCs from blood, collected around 15 days before vaccination. CDR3 nucleotide sequence: TGTGCCAGCAGTTACCTCGGGCGCAGCCAAGAGACCCAGTACTTC. It yields the protein CASSYLGRSQETQYF.